This TCR beta chain was identified in a study of cytomegalovirus exposure and HLA in healthy donors. The V and J ends lost 6 bases and 6 bases, in that order; junction bases with no gene match: 6. This CDR3 is 15 amino acids long. Germline CDR1 and CDR2: MNHEY and SVGAGI. The study ran its PCR with 60 Vbeta and 13 Jbeta primers. Generated by immunoSEQ multiplex PCR, the TCRdb table keeps only in-frame clones and is missing some. The table has 200,000 to 250,000 clones, about 80% seen once. Findings and caveats of the study: The classifier, whose performance was assessed in both the original and validation cohorts, reportedly diagnosed cytomegalovirus status with high specificity and sensitivity.

With regard to this clone: Its target is unknown.

This sequence originates from a woman in her fifties or sixties in good health and CMV-seropositive. Sequences were obtained from PBMCs. V usage is TRBV6-5 and J usage is TRBJ2-3; 13 bases fit TRBD2. CDR3 region: CASSMGLAGWDTQYF. The CDR3 nucleotides read TGTGCCAGCAGCATGGGACTAGCGGGGTGGGATACGCAGTATTTT.